The 21 T cell receptor beta chains listed next were all sequenced from one sample in a study of vaccination and CD4 T cells after COVID-19. Sequenced with the Oncomine TCR Beta short-read assay was DNA taken from cultured CD4+ T cells. Each CDR3 protein gets one entry after TCRdb re-called the PCR reads with MiXCR. The sample has 9,000 to 13,000 distinct CDR3 sequences, under 60% seen once. Treatment denoted: approximately nine-day PBMC culture with coronavirus spike peptide pools or control peptides (ViraFEST assay). These receptors have no identified antigens. The sample was CD4+ T cells from blood, cultured in vitro. These receptors all come from a human donor who had recovered from COVID-19.

In its sample, this clonotype was seen a few times. V and J are TRBV15 and TRBJ1-6; TRBD1 matches at 7 bases. The germline V gene has CDR1 LNHNV and CDR2 YYDKDF (reference sequence). J lost 8 bases, V lost 4 bases, and 8 bases had no gene match. The CDR3 has 15 amino acids. This CDR3 is CATSKGGGRDSPLHF. CDR3 in DNA: TGTGCCACCAGCAAAGGAGGGGGCAGGGATTCACCCCTCCACTTT.

This chain uses TRBV30 with TRBJ1-6; D remains unclear. This CDR3 is built from 17 residues. CDR1 and CDR2 (germline): GTSNPN, SVGIG (reference sequence). The V and J ends lost 2 bases and 8 bases respectively, with 22 bases between them. The CDR3 region is CAWSPWPGPDLHSPLHF. Here the CDR3 DNA reads TGTGCCTGGAGTCCCTGGCCCGGTCCAGACCTTCATTCACCCCTCCACTTT. Combining the CDR3 with reference TRBV30 and TRBJ1-6 gives the whole variable domain SQTIHQWPATLVQPVGSPLSLECTVEGTSNPNLYWYRQAAGRGLQLLFYSVGIGQISSEVPQNLSASRPQDRQFILSSKKLLLSDSGFYLCAWSPWPGPDLHSPLHFGNGTRLTVT.

The chain employs TRBV7-9 and TRBJ2-5; maybe TRBD1 (5 bases). CDR3 length: 14 amino acids. The germline CDR1 and CDR2 sequences are SEHNR and FQNEAQ (reference sequence). Trimming removed 10 bases from V and 5 bases from J, with 20 bases in between. The CDR3: CAITKSRVGETQYF. In nucleotides, the CDR3 is TGTGCCATAACCAAAAGCAGGGTAGGGGAGACCCAGTACTTC.

CDR3 protein: CATSRLLTGQLSTGELFF. The CDR3 bases are TGTGCCACCAGCAGACTCCTAACAGGACAGCTAAGCACCGGGGAGCTGTTTTTT. This chain joins TRBV15 and TRBJ2-2; possible D gene TRBD1, 6 bases. Germline values: CDR1 LNHNV, CDR2 YYDKDF (reference sequence). The CDR3 contains 18 residues. Deletions cut 2 bases from V and 4 bases from J, with 20 bases between. The full variable domain, in which reference TRBV15 and TRBJ2-2 provide the parts outside the CDR3, is DAMVIQNPRYQVTQFGKPVTLSCSQTLNHNVMYWYQQKSSQAPKLLFHYYDKDFNNEADTPDNFQSRRPNTSFCFLDIRSPGLGDTAMYLCATSRLLTGQLSTGELFFGEGSRLTVL.

V and J are TRBV20-1 and TRBJ1-1; D is ambiguous. Germline V gene lookup returns CDR1 DFQATT and CDR2 SNEGSKA (reference sequence). This CDR3 is built from 11 residues. The ends were cut back, 6 bases at V and 11 bases at J, with 16 bases in the middle. CDR3 sequence (DNA): TGCAGTGCATTAAATGGGTTTAAGGCTTTCTTT. Translated: CSALNGFKAFF.

The chain employs TRBV30 and TRBJ2-2; D unclear. This CDR3 comprises 17 residues. Germline V gene lookup returns CDR1 GTSNPN and CDR2 SVGIG (reference sequence). V was pared by 5 bases and J by 3 bases, with 22 bases between. CDR3 loop: CAWQPPPRAYYTGELFF. The CDR3 DNA reads as TGTGCCTGGCAACCACCCCCCCGGGCGTACTACACCGGGGAGCTGTTTTTT.

This clonotype was detected a few times. The chain uses TRBV7-2 and TRBJ1-1, with a tentative D call TRBD1 (6 bases). Germline loops: CDR1 SGHTA, CDR2 FQGNSA. The length of the CDR3 is 17 residues. V gave up 5 bases and J gave up 0 bases, with 19 bases separating them. CDR3 bases: TGTGCCAGCAGCCCCTCAGGGGACTCAACCTTGAACACTGAAGCTTTCTTT. This encodes CASSPSGDSTLNTEAFF.

The rearrangement uses TRBV7-2 and TRBJ2-3, with 7 bases aligning to TRBD2. The CDR3 contains 15 residues. V was clipped by 3 bases and J by 0 bases; unmatched bases: 3. Germline CDR1 and CDR2: SGHTA and FQGNSA. DNA of the CDR3: TGTGCCAGCAGCTTCGCGGGGGATAGCACAGATACGCAGTATTTT. Amino acids: CASSFAGDSTDTQYF. Combining the CDR3 with reference TRBV7-2 and TRBJ2-3 gives the whole variable domain GAGVSQSPSNKVTEKGKDVELRCDPISGHTALYWYRQSLGQGLEFLIYFQGNSAPDKSGLPSDRFSAERTGGSVSTLTIQRTQQEDSAVYLCASSFAGDSTDTQYFGPGTRLTVL.

The chain combines TRBV12-5 with TRBJ2-5; maybe TRBD2 (5 bases). The ends were cut back, 6 bases at V and 0 bases at J, with 14 bases in the middle. Germline V gives CDR1 LGHNT, CDR2 FRNRAP. The CDR3 has 15 amino acids. The chain's CDR3 is CASGPDGLYQETQYF. The CDR3 DNA follows: TGTGCTAGTGGCCCGGACGGACTTTACCAAGAGACCCAGTACTTC.

This clonotype was counted only a few times. CDR3 DNA sequence: TGTGCCAGCAGCCAGAACCCTTTAAATCAGCCCCAGCATTTT. Residues: CASSQNPLNQPQHF. The chain recombines TRBV7-2 with TRBJ1-5; D call uncertain. V lost 5 bases and J lost 4, with 12 bases in between. This CDR3 has 14 residues. The germline V gene has CDR1 SGHTA and CDR2 FQGNSA. Full variable domain (rest looked up from reference TRBV7-2 and TRBJ1-5): GAGVSQSPSNKVTEKGKDVELRCDPISGHTALYWYRQSLGQGLEFLIYFQGNSAPDKSGLPSDRFSAERTGGSVSTLTIQRTQQEDSAVYLCASSQNPLNQPQHFGDGTRLSIL.

This chain links TRBV2 with TRBJ2-5, with TRBD2 identical over 8 bases. In germline, CDR1 is SNHLY, CDR2 FYNNEI. The V and J ends lost 8 bases and 5 bases, in that order; junction bases with no gene match: 10. The CDR3 contains 14 residues. The CDR3 reads CASGFDGGAETQYF. CDR3 sequence (DNA): TGTGCCAGCGGTTTTGACGGGGGGGCGGAGACCCAGTACTTC.

CDR3 coding DNA: TGCAGCGCGGGACAGGAAGGTCAGCCCCAGCATTTT. Protein: CSAGQEGQPQHF. J is TRBJ1-5 and V is TRBV29-1; 8 nucleotides line up with TRBD1. In germline, CDR1 is SQVTM, CDR2 ANQGSEA. V lost 7 bases and J lost 6; bases outside the gene matches: 5. The CDR3 extends over 12 amino acids.

This rearrangement joins TRBV18 to TRBJ1-3; the D gene is possibly TRBD1 (6 bases). Per germline, CDR1 KGHSH and CDR2 LQKENI. The CDR3 covers 15 residues. Trimming removed 6 bases at V and 0 bases at J, with 12 bases between. The CDR3: CASSLGQPSGNTIYF. As DNA, the CDR3 is TGTGCCAGCTCTCTCGGACAGCCCTCTGGAAACACCATATATTTT. Using reference TRBV18 and TRBJ1-3 for the parts outside the CDR3, the full variable domain is NAGVMQNPRHLVRRRGQEARLRCSPMKGHSHVYWYRQLPEEGLKFMVYLQKENIIDESGMPKERFSAEFPKEGPSILRIQQVVRGDSAAYFCASSLGQPSGNTIYFGEGSWLTVV.

The rearrangement uses TRBV7-2 and TRBJ2-1, with 10 bases identical to TRBD1. With 5 bases clipped from V and 11 bases from J, the junction kept 3 bases outside the gene matches. The CDR3 contains 12 residues. Germline V gene lookup returns CDR1 SGHTA and CDR2 FQGNSA. In nucleotides, the CDR3 is TGTGCCAGCAGCCGGGACAGGGGTCAGCAGTTCTTC. The encoded protein is CASSRDRGQQFF.

The chain carries TRBV7-2 and TRBJ2-2, with D unresolved. The ends were cut back, 5 bases at V and 0 bases at J, with 10 bases in the middle. Germline CDR1 SGHTA, CDR2 FQGNSA. The CDR3 spans 15 residues. CDR3 sequence reads: CASSLGFANTGELFF. The CDR3 DNA sequence: TGTGCCAGCAGCCTTGGGTTTGCGAACACCGGGGAGCTGTTTTTT.

In this sample, this clonotype turned up once. The V call is TRBV19, the J call TRBJ1-1, with 7 bases fitting TRBD1. CDR1 and CDR2 from the germline V gene are LNHDA and SQIVND (reference sequence). V trimming: 4 bases; J trimming: 4 bases; junction bases outside the gene matches: 9. The CDR3 is made up of 15 amino acids. DNA for the CDR3: TGTGCCAGTAGTAGGACCCCAGGGGGGACCACTGAAGCTTTCTTT. It encodes CASSRTPGGTTEAFF.

This chain links TRBV18 with TRBJ1-2; D possibly corresponds to TRBD1 (6 bases). CDR1 and CDR2 from the germline V gene are KGHSH and LQKENI. V was cut by 2 bases and J by 8 bases, with 18 bases left in between. This CDR3 is 15 amino acids long. The CDR3 nucleotides are TGTGCCAGCTCACCAAGAACAGGGAGCTCGCCGGGCTACACCTTC. Its translation: CASSPRTGSSPGYTF.

This clonotype was seen a handful of times. The chain has TRBV12-3 or TRBV12-4 and TRBJ1-5; D remains ambiguous. The CDR3 is 13 amino acids. Trimming took 5 bases from V and 5 from J, leaving 10 bases between them. The CDR3 sequence is CASSPYRDQPQHF. DNA of the CDR3: TGTGCCAGCAGTCCTTACAGAGATCAGCCCCAGCATTTT.

The CDR3 nucleotides read TGTGCCAGCAGCTGGGACAGGGGACAAGAGACCCAGTACTTC. Translating it yields CASSWDRGQETQYF. The chain uses TRBV5-4 and TRBJ2-5; 10 bases map to TRBD1. The CDR3 contains 14 residues. CDR1 and CDR2 from the germline V gene are SGHNT and YYREEE (reference sequence). After removal of 3 bases from V and 2 bases from J, the junction contained 1 base not matched to a gene.

This clonotype was observed a few times. This chain connects TRBV6-1 to TRBJ2-7; a possible D gene is TRBD1 (6 bases). CDR1 and CDR2 from the germline V gene are MNHNS and SASEGT. Trimming left V 6 bases short and J 0 bases short, with 15 bases between. CDR3 size: 15 residues. The chain's CDR3 is CASSHDRLISYEQYF. The CDR3 nucleotides read TGTGCCAGCAGCCACGACAGGTTAATCTCCTACGAGCAGTACTTC.

This clonotype occurred a few times. The chain combines TRBV19 with TRBJ1-2; a weak D match, TRBD1 (6 bases). Germline CDR1 reads LNHDA; CDR2 reads SQIVND (reference sequence). V was clipped by 7 bases and J by 2 bases, with 14 bases between them. The CDR3 is made up of 14 amino acids. In DNA form, the CDR3 reads TGTGCCAGTAACGAGGGGGGGGCCAACTATGGCTACACCTTC. This sequence encodes CASNEGGANYGYTF.